Each of the 26 T cell receptor beta chains below was sequenced from the same sample in a study of OX40 agonist ivuxolimab in advanced cancers. Assay used: immunoSEQ multiplex PCR; TCRdb lists only in-frame clones, some missing. The data contain about 79,000 clones, over 75% of them singletons. The source was CD4+ or CD8+ T cells sorted from blood, collected in a trial of the OX40 agonist ivuxolimab. These TCRs come from an adult with an advanced solid tumor such as melanoma, head and neck, liver or kidney cancer.

The chain couples TRBV29-1 to TRBJ1-4; TRBD1 is a possible D gene (5 bases). The CDR3 contains 13 residues. Trimming stripped 4 bases from V and 4 bases from J, with 10 bases between. Germline CDR1 SQVTM, CDR2 ANQGSEA. The CDR3 spells CSVGRDSNEKLFF. CDR3 nucleotides: TGCAGCGTTGGGCGCGACAGTAATGAAAAACTGTTTTTT.

The V and J genes are TRBV5-8 and TRBJ2-2; tentative D call: TRBD1 (6 bases). The CDR3 has 15 residues. Germline values: CDR1 SGHTS, CDR2 YDEGEE. Trimming took off 4 bases at V and 0 bases at J, with 10 bases between the two ends. The CDR3 region has the DNA TGTGCCAGCAGCCCGGACAGCGCGAACACCGGGGAGCTGTTTTTT. This gives the protein CASSPDSANTGELFF. The full variable domain, rest sourced from reference TRBV5-8 and TRBJ2-2, is EAGVTQSPTHLIKTRGQQATLRCSPISGHTSVYWYQQALGLGLQFLLWYDEGEERNRGNFPPRFSGRQFPNYSSELNVNALELEDSALYLCASSPDSANTGELFFGEGSRLTVL.

The chain combines TRBV2 with TRBJ2-5; D gene ambiguous. This CDR3 region has 10 residues. Germline V gene sequence: CDR1 SNHLY, CDR2 FYNNEI. V dropped 5 bases and J dropped 5 bases, with 3 bases sitting between them. This chain's CDR3 is CASSLETQYF. CDR3 bases: TGTGCCAGCAGTTTGGAGACCCAGTACTTC.

The chain employs TRBV7-8 and TRBJ2-2, with 11 bases fitting TRBD1. CDR3 size: 19 residues. V was clipped by 5 bases and J by 3 bases; unmatched bases: 14. Germline lookup yields CDR1 SGHVS and CDR2 FQNEAQ. The CDR3 nucleotides are TGTGCCAGCAGCCCCTGGACAGGGGGCAGGCTAGCGGACACCGGGGAGCTGTTTTTT. Translation gives CASSPWTGGRLADTGELFF.

V gene TRBV30 combines with J gene TRBJ2-6; D remains ambiguous. Trimming shortened V by 5 bases and J by 3 bases, and 11 bases separated the two germline ends. The germline V gene has CDR1 GTSNPN and CDR2 SVGIG (reference sequence). The CDR3 has 14 residues. The CDR3 nucleotides are TGTGCCTGGGGATCTGGGGTTGGGGCCAACGTCCTGACTTTC. Translated, it gives CAWGSGVGANVLTF.

The chain carries TRBV7-9 and TRBJ2-2, with 7 bases lining up with TRBD1. Germline V CDR1 and CDR2: SEHNR, FQNEAQ (reference sequence). CDR3 length: 13 amino acids. V lost 10 bases, J lost 6 bases, and 8 bases stayed unmatched. CDR3 loop: CANQEQGSGELFF. The DNA of the CDR3 is TGTGCCAACCAAGAACAGGGGTCCGGGGAGCTGTTTTTT.

This chain uses TRBV6-1 with TRBJ2-5, with TRBD1 matching over 7 bases. The germline CDR1 and CDR2 sequences are MNHNS and SASEGT. This CDR3 comprises 13 residues. The ends lost 11 bases at V and 7 bases at J; junction bases unmatched: 13. CDR3 coding DNA: TGTGCCCGCGCAGACAGGGTAGGAGGGACCCAGTACTTC. It specifies CARADRVGGTQYF.

The gene calls are TRBV18 and TRBJ1-1; D might be TRBD1 (6 bases). The germline V gene has CDR1 KGHSH and CDR2 LQKENI. V was shortened by 2 bases and J by 1 base, with 17 bases between the two germline ends. The CDR3 is made up of 17 amino acids. The CDR3 is CASSPIPTGPENTEAFF. CDR3 nucleotides: TGTGCCAGCTCACCAATCCCGACAGGACCTGAGAACACTGAAGCTTTCTTT. The full variable domain, rest sourced from reference TRBV18 and TRBJ1-1, is NAGVMQNPRHLVRRRGQEARLRCSPMKGHSHVYWYRQLPEEGLKFMVYLQKENIIDESGMPKERFSAEFPKEGPSILRIQQVVRGDSAAYFCASSPIPTGPENTEAFFGQGTRLTVV.

The chain carries TRBV6-6 and TRBJ2-7; D call uncertain. With 4 bases removed from V and 3 bases from J, the gap between germline ends came to 7 bases. Germline-derived CDR1 and CDR2 are MNHNY and SVGAGI (reference sequence). This CDR3 has 12 residues. Written as DNA, the CDR3 is TGTGCCAGCAGTTCCGGATACTACGAGCAGTACTTC. Encoded protein: CASSSGYYEQYF.

The chain combines TRBV28 with TRBJ2-7; the D gene is possibly TRBD2 (6 bases). Germline lookup yields CDR1 MDHEN and CDR2 SYDVKM. This CDR3 comprises 14 residues. V dropped 3 bases and J dropped 4 bases, with 13 bases sitting between them. CDR3 amino acids: CASSLGRDWYEQYF. CDR3 sequence (DNA): TGTGCCAGCAGTTTGGGGCGGGATTGGTACGAGCAGTACTTC.

The chain uses TRBV28 and TRBJ2-7; 11 positions match TRBD2. J lost 2 bases, V lost 5 bases, and 5 bases had no gene match. Germline CDR1 is MDHEN and CDR2 is SYDVKM. The CDR3 is 15 residues long. In DNA form, the CDR3 reads TGTGCCAGCAGTGAATCTAGCGGGAGGACCTACGAGCAGTACTTC. Translation: CASSESSGRTYEQYF.

In nucleotides, the CDR3 is TGCGCCAGCAGACACAGGGGAGACAATGAGCAGTTCTTC. As protein: CASRHRGDNEQFF. The chain joins TRBV10-2 to TRBJ2-1, with 7 bases fitting TRBD1. With 6 bases clipped from V and 5 bases from J, the junction kept 4 bases outside the gene matches. Germline CDR1 WSHSY, CDR2 SAAADI. The CDR3 totals 13 residues.

The chain carries TRBV7-9 and TRBJ1-6; D gene unclear. This CDR3 contains 13 residues. CDR1 SEHNR and CDR2 FQNEAQ come from the germline V gene (reference sequence). Trimming took 3 bases from V and 4 from J, leaving 4 bases between them. The CDR3 coding sequence is TGTGCCAGCAGCTTTGAGTATAATTCACCCCTCCACTTT. It encodes CASSFEYNSPLHF. The complete variable domain, with remaining parts taken from reference TRBV7-9 and TRBJ1-6, reads DTGVSQNPRHKITKRGQNVTFRCDPISEHNRLYWYRQTLGQGPEFLTYFQNEAQLEKSRLLSDRFSAERPKGSFSTLEIQRTEQGDSAMYLCASSFEYNSPLHFGNGTRLTVT.

The chain combines TRBV6-6 with TRBJ1-5; the match to TRBD1 covers 10 bases. The CDR3 is 16 residues long. Germline V gene lookup returns CDR1 MNHNY and CDR2 SVGAGI (reference sequence). With 5 bases clipped from V and 0 bases from J, the junction kept 4 bases outside the gene matches. CDR3 region: CASSRRDRGSNQPQHF. The CDR3 region has the DNA TGTGCCAGCAGTCGCCGGGACAGGGGTAGCAATCAGCCCCAGCATTTT.

The chain combines TRBV5-4 with TRBJ2-6, with D unclear. The CDR3 covers 19 residues. Germline lookup yields CDR1 SGHNT and CDR2 YYREEE (reference sequence). The V and J ends lost 4 bases and 3 bases respectively, with 23 bases between them. Here the CDR3 reads CASSNLGRNFRVGANVLTF. CDR3 nucleotide sequence: TGTGCCAGCAGCAACCTCGGACGTAACTTCCGGGTTGGGGCCAACGTCCTGACTTTC.

This chain uses TRBV11-2 with TRBJ1-1, with D possibly matching TRBD1 (5 bases). This CDR3 comprises 15 residues. Trimming removed 4 bases from V and 4 bases from J, with 16 bases in between. The V gene's germline CDR1 is SGHAT and CDR2 FQNNGV. As DNA, the CDR3 is TGTGCCAGCAGCTCCCTAGTAGGGGCGCGCACTGAAGCTTTCTTT. Translated, it gives CASSSLVGARTEAFF.

The rearrangement joins TRBV6-5 to TRBJ2-7, with D unresolved. CDR3 length equals 12 residues. V lost 4 bases and J 4 bases, leaving 8 bases between the germline ends. Germline CDR1 MNHEY, CDR2 SVGAGI. The CDR3 reads CASSSTLYEQYF. CDR3 DNA sequence: TGTGCCAGCAGTTCAACCTTATACGAGCAGTACTTC.

CDR3 DNA sequence: TGCGCCAGCAGCCCATTCCTGAGACGGACAAGCTCCTACGAGCAGTACTTC. Translated, it gives CASSPFLRRTSSYEQYF. V gene TRBV5-1 combines with J gene TRBJ2-7; TRBD1 might be the D (5 bases). The germline gives CDR1 SGHRS, CDR2 YFSETQ. Trimming cost V 4 bases and J 0 bases, with 20 bases left between them. The CDR3 is 17 residues long.

This clone was found a few times. The gene calls are TRBV7-3 and TRBJ2-7; D remains unclear. From germline, CDR1 is SGHTA and CDR2 FQGTGA. The CDR3 has 11 amino acids. The ends were cut back, 2 bases at V and 7 bases at J, with 6 bases in the middle. The CDR3 region has the DNA TGTGCCAGCAGCTTAGGGGAAGAGCAGTACTTC. This encodes CASSLGEEQYF.

The V gene is TRBV10-3, the J gene TRBJ2-3, with 11 bases lining up with TRBD2. V was clipped by 10 bases and J by 2 bases; unmatched bases: 8. CDR3 length: 15 amino acids. CDR1 is ENHRY and CDR2 is SYGVKD in the germline V gene. Here the CDR3 DNA reads TGTGCCACCCAAGGGACTAGCGGTAACACAGATACGCAGTATTTT. It yields the protein CATQGTSGNTDTQYF.

The V call is TRBV7-9, the J call TRBJ1-1; 8 bases are a match to TRBD1. With V trimmed by 3 bases and J by 4 bases, 4 bases remained unmatched. Germline V gives CDR1 SEHNR, CDR2 FQNEAQ (reference sequence). The CDR3 is 14 residues long. CDR3 protein: CASSFGQGGTEAFF. The CDR3 DNA follows: TGTGCCAGCAGCTTCGGACAGGGAGGCACTGAAGCTTTCTTT.

The DNA of the CDR3 is TGTGCCAGCAGCTTAGGGGGGACAGTGGTTAATGAAAAACTGTTTTTT. The encoded protein is CASSLGGTVVNEKLFF. The chain uses TRBV7-9 and TRBJ1-4; TRBD1 agrees at 7 bases. This CDR3 contains 16 residues. CDR1 SEHNR and CDR2 FQNEAQ come from the germline V gene (reference sequence). With 1 base clipped from V and 4 bases from J, the junction kept 6 bases outside the gene matches.

The rearrangement joins TRBV7-6 to TRBJ2-7; TRBD2 matches at 7 bases. The CDR3 is made up of 16 amino acids. Germline-derived CDR1 and CDR2 are SGHVS and FNYEAQ. Unmatched junction bases numbered 13, after V lost 4 bases and J lost 4 bases. The CDR3 here is CASSYRGLGNLYEQYF. CDR3 nucleotides: TGTGCCAGCAGCTACCGAGGACTAGGCAATTTGTACGAGCAGTACTTC. Using reference TRBV7-6 and TRBJ2-7 for the parts outside the CDR3, the full variable domain is GAGVSQSPRYKVTKRGQDVALRCDPISGHVSLYWYRQALGQGPEFLTYFNYEAQQDKSGLPNDRFSAERPEGSISTLTIQRTEQRDSAMYRCASSYRGLGNLYEQYFGPGTRLTVT.

V gene TRBV18 combines with J gene TRBJ2-7; 8 nucleotides line up with TRBD1. The V gene end was trimmed by 3 bases and the J gene end by 2 bases; junction bases not matched to a gene: 3. Per germline, CDR1 KGHSH and CDR2 LQKENI. The CDR3 consists of 14 residues. The CDR3 nucleotides are TGTGCCAGCTCACCGACAGGGGCGCCCTACGAGCAGTACTTC. It codes for CASSPTGAPYEQYF.

The rearrangement joins TRBV28 to TRBJ2-3; 13 bases map to TRBD2. CDR1 and CDR2 (germline): MDHEN, SYDVKM. Trimming at V came to 6 bases and at J to 2 bases, leaving 11 bases not matched to a gene. This CDR3 contains 18 residues. The CDR3 DNA reads TGTGCCAGCAGACCCAAACCGGGACTAGCGGGACCCACAGATACGCAGTATTTT. Its translation is CASRPKPGLAGPTDTQYF.

This chain connects TRBV7-6 to TRBJ2-5; the match to TRBD1 covers 8 bases. V was clipped by 3 bases and J by 5 bases; unmatched bases: 11. The CDR3 covers 16 residues. Germline loops: CDR1 SGHVS, CDR2 FNYEAQ. CDR3 protein: CASSFGDRGGWETQYF. In nucleotides, the CDR3 is TGTGCCAGCAGCTTCGGAGACAGGGGTGGTTGGGAGACCCAGTACTTC.